The clone carrying this T cell receptor beta chain was detected many times. Its target is not known. The CDR3 extends 3 residues past the end of the read, so its final part is completed from the germline J gene. In the same sample, other DNA sequences code for this CDR3. The data were taken from a study of T cell clonality in common variable immunodeficiency. Sequencing was performed with immunoSEQ multiplex PCR; in TCRdb, only in-frame clones are kept and a portion is missing. In total the sample includes 25,000 or so clones, none of them seen once. Germline assignment: CDR1 KGHSH and CDR2 LQKENI. There are 13 residues in the CDR3. Trimming took off 2 bases at V and 2 bases at J, with 6 bases between the two ends. Whole-study results and caveats: Common variable immunodeficiency TCR beta sequences reportedly had fewer deletions and N-nucleotide insertions. Repertoire-complication correlations in CVID were limited by patient heterogeneity.

Diagnosis required reduced IgG, IgA and/or IgM with specific antibody deficiency. Patients and controls were mostly of Caucasian heritage. Donors gave 5 to 8 ml heparinized peripheral whole blood. The chain has TRBV18 and TRBJ2-5, with D tentatively TRBD1 (6 bases). The sequenced sample was peripheral blood mononuclear cells. The TCR sequence derives from a human donor with common variable immunodeficiency. CDR3 DNA, as far as it was read: TGTGCCAGCTCACCAGGACAGCAAGAGACC. Encoded protein: CASSPGQQET. The whole CDR3 is CASSPGQQETQYF.